These 30 T cell receptor beta chains originate from one sample sequenced in a study of blood T cell repertoires in COVID-19. The repertoire was sequenced with immunoSEQ multiplex PCR; TCRdb's copy has only in-frame clones and lacks some. The data contain under 200,000 clones, roughly 87% of them singletons. Sequencing was performed on PBMCs or T cells enriched from blood (not recorded which). These receptors all come from a woman aged 50 to 60 who had recovered from COVID-19.

The rearrangement uses TRBV18 and TRBJ2-3; D is unclear. The length of the CDR3 is 14 residues. Germline V CDR1 and CDR2: KGHSH, LQKENI. Trimming removed 3 bases at V and 1 base at J, with 8 bases between. The CDR3 nucleotides are TGTGCCAGCTCACCGGTACCGGGCACAGATACGCAGTATTTT. Its translation is CASSPVPGTDTQYF.

The chain carries TRBV4-1 and TRBJ2-7; 9 positions agree with TRBD1. The CDR3 length is 15 residues. CDR1 is MGHRA and CDR2 is YSYEKL in the germline V gene. V shed 4 bases, J shed 5 bases, and the junction held 9 bases outside the gene matches. In nucleotides, the CDR3 is TGCGCCAGCAGCCGGGGGGGACAGGGAGTACACGAGCAGTACTTC. This codes for CASSRGGQGVHEQYF.

The count of this clone is one. The genes are TRBV25-1 and TRBJ2-1; D is possibly TRBD2 (6 bases). This CDR3 contains 16 residues. Germline CDR1 is MGHDK and CDR2 is SYGVNS. V was cut by 7 bases and J by 0 bases, with 16 bases left in between. DNA of the CDR3: TGTGCCAGCACCTCCTCAGCGGGTTTCTCCTACAATGAGCAGTTCTTC. Residues: CASTSSAGFSYNEQFF.

The chain has TRBV18 and TRBJ1-4, with D possibly matching TRBD1 (6 bases). Germline CDR1 KGHSH, CDR2 LQKENI. V was cut by 4 bases and J by 8 bases, with 14 bases left in between. CDR3 length: 14 amino acids. The CDR3 reads CASSLGQLREKLFF. The CDR3 DNA sequence: TGTGCCAGCTCACTCGGACAGCTACGGGAAAAACTGTTTTTT. Together with reference TRBV18 and TRBJ1-4, the CDR3 gives the full variable domain: NAGVMQNPRHLVRRRGQEARLRCSPMKGHSHVYWYRQLPEEGLKFMVYLQKENIIDESGMPKERFSAEFPKEGPSILRIQQVVRGDSAAYFCASSLGQLREKLFFGSGTQLSVL.

This clone was counted a single time. V is TRBV7-3 and J is TRBJ1-2, with TRBD1 matching 7 bases. Germline V gives CDR1 SGHTA, CDR2 FQGTGA. V dropped 4 bases and J dropped 2; count of bases not matched to a gene: 4. The CDR3 totals 14 residues. CDR3 nucleotide sequence: TGTGCCAGCAGCTATGGGACAGTCAACTATGGCTACACCTTC. Amino acids: CASSYGTVNYGYTF.

This clone appeared once. V is TRBV7-8 and J is TRBJ2-3; 10 bases fit TRBD2. The junction had 6 bases not matched to a gene; V was cut back by 1 base and J by 2 bases. In germline, CDR1 is SGHVS, CDR2 FQNEAQ. The CDR3 is 17 amino acids. CDR3 loop: CASSLDPSGGFTDTQYF. The CDR3 DNA sequence: TGTGCCAGCAGCTTAGATCCTAGCGGGGGATTCACAGATACGCAGTATTTT. Looking up the rest from reference TRBV7-8 and TRBJ2-3 gives the full variable domain: GAGVSQSPRYKVAKRGQDVALRCDPISGHVSLFWYQQALGQGPEFLTYFQNEAQLDKSGLPSDRFFAERPEGSVSTLKIQRTQQEDSAVYLCASSLDPSGGFTDTQYFGPGTRLTVL.

V gene TRBV28 combines with J gene TRBJ2-7; the D gene is possibly TRBD1 (6 bases). Trimming removed 1 base at V and 0 bases at J, with 10 bases between. CDR1 is MDHEN and CDR2 is SYDVKM in the germline V gene. The CDR3 contains 15 residues. The CDR3 is CASSLSADSSYEQYF. The CDR3 DNA sequence: TGTGCCAGCAGTTTATCTGCGGACAGCTCCTACGAGCAGTACTTC.

The V gene is TRBV4-3, the J gene TRBJ2-6; TRBD2 might be the D (5 bases). V dropped 4 bases and J dropped 0 bases, with 10 bases sitting between them. The CDR3 loop spans 16 amino acids. The germline V gene has CDR1 LGHNA and CDR2 YSLEER. DNA of the CDR3: TGCGCCAGCAGCCCAGGACTTTCCTCTGGGGCCAACGTCCTGACTTTC. Amino acids: CASSPGLSSGANVLTF.

With respect to this clone: Other DNA sequences of this sample code for an identical CDR3. CDR3: CASSPGQTYEQYF. The CDR3 DNA sequence: TGTGCCAGCTCACCGGGACAGACATACGAGCAGTACTTC. J is TRBJ2-7 and V is TRBV18; 7 positions agree with TRBD1. Germline trimming cut 3 bases from V and 4 bases from J; bases unmatched to any gene: 3. The CDR3 length is 13 residues. Germline V gives CDR1 KGHSH, CDR2 LQKENI.

This rearrangement joins TRBV6-2 or TRBV6-3 to TRBJ1-1, with 7 nucleotides matching TRBD1. CDR3 size: 16 residues. Germline loops: CDR1 MNHEY, CDR2 SVGEGT. V was pared by 6 bases and J by 2 bases, with 12 bases of the junction left unmatched. The CDR3 sequence is CASSLRQGTGNTEAFF. CDR3 nucleotide sequence: TGTGCCAGCAGCCTACGACAGGGAACGGGTAACACTGAAGCTTTCTTT.

The rearrangement uses TRBV27 and TRBJ2-7; 14 bases fit TRBD2. This CDR3 contains 15 residues. The germline CDR1 and CDR2 sequences are MNHEY and SMNVEV (reference sequence). J gave up 4 bases and V 5 bases, and 4 bases lay outside the gene matches. The CDR3 spells CASSRGLAGVYEQYF. CDR3 nucleotides: TGTGCCAGCAGTCGGGGACTAGCGGGAGTTTACGAGCAGTACTTC.

For the CDR3, the DNA is TGTGCCAGCAGTTCCTTACTAGCGGACCTCACAGATACGCAGTATTTT. The encoded protein is CASSSLLADLTDTQYF. The chain couples TRBV6-2 or TRBV6-3 to TRBJ2-3; 8 bases match TRBD2. J was trimmed by 2 bases and V by 4 bases; bases with no gene match: 8. The CDR3 consists of 16 residues. Looked up from germline, CDR1 is MNHEY and CDR2 is SVGEGT.

The chain has TRBV6-5 and TRBJ1-5; TRBD1 matches at 8 bases. CDR3 length: 15 amino acids. V lost 6 bases, J lost 6 bases, and 10 bases stayed unmatched. Germline loops: CDR1 MNHEY, CDR2 SVGAGI. CDR3 region: CASSLDRGRSQPQHF. The CDR3 DNA is TGTGCCAGCAGCCTCGACAGGGGCCGCAGTCAGCCCCAGCATTTT.

V gene TRBV4-1 combines with J gene TRBJ1-2; D call uncertain. The CDR3 sequence is 14 residues long. The germline CDR1 and CDR2 sequences are MGHRA and YSYEKL. Trimming removed 4 bases from V and 0 bases from J, with 9 bases in between. This CDR3 reads CASSPQNTNYGYTF. The CDR3 DNA sequence: TGCGCCAGCAGCCCTCAGAACACTAACTATGGCTACACCTTC.

This clone was observed a few times. This chain joins TRBV7-3 and TRBJ2-3; D call uncertain. The germline V gene encodes CDR1 SGHTA and CDR2 FQGTGA. V was trimmed by 1 base and J by 3 bases, leaving 11 bases between them. The CDR3 is made up of 15 amino acids. CDR3 in amino acids: CASSLRSLDTDTQYF. CDR3 DNA: TGTGCCAGCAGCTTAAGGAGTCTAGATACAGATACGCAGTATTTT.

The CDR3 region is CASSLSYRGANVLTF. The CDR3 DNA follows: TGTGCCAGCAGCTTGTCCTACCGAGGGGCCAACGTCCTGACTTTC. The gene calls are TRBV11-3 and TRBJ2-6; no clear D. The ends were cut back, 3 bases at V and 4 bases at J, with 10 bases in the middle. Per germline, CDR1 SGHNT and CDR2 YENEEA. There are 15 residues in the CDR3.

This clone came up a few times. V and J are TRBV5-1 and TRBJ2-7; 10 bases agree with TRBD1. Per the germline V gene, CDR1 is SGHRS and CDR2 is YFSETQ. Trimming cost V 4 bases and J 4 bases; bases outside gene matches: 5. CDR3 length: 14 amino acids. CDR3 sequence reads: CASSLGQGGYEQYF. CDR3 nucleotide sequence: TGCGCCAGCAGCCTAGGACAGGGGGGATACGAGCAGTACTTC.

The rearrangement uses TRBV5-1 and TRBJ1-2; D gene unclear. With 3 bases removed from V and 7 bases from J, the gap between germline ends came to 16 bases. CDR3 length: 14 residues. From germline, CDR1 is SGHRS and CDR2 YFSETQ. The DNA for the CDR3 is TGCGCCAGCAGCTCCCAAGAATCACTCATTGGCTACACCTTC. Its translation is CASSSQESLIGYTF. The whole variable domain, filled in from reference TRBV5-1 and TRBJ1-2, reads KAGVTQTPRYLIKTRGQQVTLSCSPISGHRSVSWYQQTPGQGLQFLFEYFSETQRNKGNFPGRFSGRQFSNSRSEMNVSTLELGDSALYLCASSSQESLIGYTFGSGTRLTVV.

The chain links TRBV21-1 to TRBJ1-2; TRBD1 reflects the table's D call only, with no check against the DNA. TRBV21-1 is marked as a pseudogene. The CDR3 covers 16 residues. The CDR3 is CASSTGTGPHNYGYTF. The CDR3 DNA reads TGTGCCAGCAGCACCGGGACAGGCCCACATAACTATGGCTACACCTTC.

The genes are TRBV28 and TRBJ2-1, with 10 nucleotides matching TRBD2. There are 17 residues in the CDR3. Germline CDR1 MDHEN, CDR2 SYDVKM. V lost 5 bases and J lost 4; bases outside the gene matches: 11. The CDR3 spells CASSPSGTSVTYNEQFF. In DNA, the CDR3 is TGTGCCAGCAGTCCAAGCGGGACTAGCGTCACATACAATGAGCAGTTCTTC.

V usage is TRBV2 and J usage is TRBJ1-5, with D maybe TRBD1 (5 bases). V was trimmed by 5 bases and J by 2 bases, leaving 13 bases between them. Germline V CDR1 and CDR2: SNHLY, FYNNEI. The CDR3 length is 15 residues. The CDR3 nucleotides read TGTGCCAGCAGTCGGACCCCGGGGGGCAATCAGCCCCAGCATTTT. Encoded protein: CASSRTPGGNQPQHF.

The chain is built from TRBV29-1 and TRBJ2-2; no clear D gene. The V gene lost 5 bases and the J gene lost 2 bases, with 12 bases spanning the gap. Germline loops: CDR1 SQVTM, CDR2 ANQGSEA. The CDR3 runs 14 residues. CDR3 region: CSVSNSYNTGELFF. CDR3 in DNA: TGCAGCGTTTCGAATAGCTATAACACCGGGGAGCTGTTTTTT.

V and J are TRBV2 and TRBJ2-4; maybe TRBD1 (6 bases). The CDR3 is 12 residues long. Trimming pared 6 bases from V and 8 bases from J, leaving 11 bases between. Germline V gene data show CDR1 as SNHLY and CDR2 as FYNNEI. The CDR3: CASRANRDIQYF. CDR3 in DNA: TGTGCCAGCAGGGCTAACAGGGACATTCAGTACTTC. Looking up the rest from reference TRBV2 and TRBJ2-4 gives the full variable domain: EPEVTQTPSHQVTQMGQEVILRCVPISNHLYFYWYRQILGQKVEFLVSFYNNEISEKSEIFDDQFSVERPDGSNFTLKIRSTKLEDSAMYFCASRANRDIQYFGAGTRLSVL.

The chain joins TRBV29-1 to TRBJ2-3; TRBD1 agrees at 12 bases. Germline assignment: CDR1 SQVTM and CDR2 ANQGSEA. With V trimmed by 1 base and J by 3 bases, 11 bases remained unmatched. There are 18 residues in the CDR3. The CDR3 DNA reads as TGCAGCGTTGAAGCGGGGTCCGGGACAGGGGGCAGGACAGATACGCAGTATTTT. It specifies CSVEAGSGTGGRTDTQYF.

The chain has TRBV18 and TRBJ2-3; 7 nucleotides agree with TRBD1. V was clipped by 4 bases and J by 2 bases; unmatched bases: 9. Germline values: CDR1 KGHSH, CDR2 LQKENI. This CDR3 comprises 16 residues. This chain's CDR3 is CASSRMGDSYTDTQYF. The CDR3 DNA follows: TGTGCCAGCTCACGGATGGGGGACAGTTACACAGATACGCAGTATTTT.

The CDR3 nucleotides are TGCGCCAGCAGCTACTGGACAGGGACCTCCTACGAGCAGTACTTC. Encoded protein: CASSYWTGTSYEQYF. The genes are TRBV5-1 and TRBJ2-7, with TRBD1 matching over 8 bases. Germline V gives CDR1 SGHRS, CDR2 YFSETQ. V lost 3 bases and J lost 0; bases outside the gene matches: 5. This CDR3 is 15 amino acids long. The full variable domain, its missing parts supplied by reference TRBV5-1 and TRBJ2-7, is KAGVTQTPRYLIKTRGQQVTLSCSPISGHRSVSWYQQTPGQGLQFLFEYFSETQRNKGNFPGRFSGRQFSNSRSEMNVSTLELGDSALYLCASSYWTGTSYEQYFGPGTRLTVT.

Remarks on this clone: Germline is not matched at one junction end, which may reflect a read error. This sequence joins TRBV3-1 (or the pseudogene TRBV3-2) and TRBJ1-6, with a tentative D call TRBD1 (6 bases). CDR3 length: 14 amino acids. The germline CDR1 and CDR2 sequences are LGHDT and YNNKEL (reference sequence). The CDR3 region has the DNA TGTGCCAGCAGCCAAGTTTCCGGTAGGACAGCGGAGTTCTTT. Amino acid sequence: CASSQVSGRTAEFF.

This rearrangement joins TRBV5-5 to TRBJ2-3, with D maybe TRBD1 (5 bases). V was shortened by 0 bases and J by 2 bases, with 7 bases between the two germline ends. The CDR3 extends over 14 amino acids. From germline, CDR1 is SGHKS and CDR2 YYEKEE (reference sequence). In nucleotides, the CDR3 is TGTGCCAGCAGCTTGGACAGGCACACAGATACGCAGTATTTT. Protein product: CASSLDRHTDTQYF.

The gene calls are TRBV19 and TRBJ1-4, with D possibly being TRBD1 (5 bases). The CDR3 contains 15 residues. The germline gives CDR1 LNHDA, CDR2 SQIVND (reference sequence). V lost 5 bases and J 6 bases, leaving 16 bases between the germline ends. The chain's CDR3 is CASSDPGGAHEKLFF. The CDR3 region has the DNA TGTGCCAGTAGTGACCCCGGGGGAGCCCATGAAAAACTGTTTTTT.

The rearrangement links TRBV5-4 to TRBJ1-1, with 9 bases aligning to TRBD1. Germline-derived CDR1 and CDR2 are SGHNT and YYREEE (reference sequence). The CDR3 is 16 amino acids. The V gene end was trimmed by 4 bases and the J gene end by 0 bases; junction bases not matched to a gene: 7. The CDR3 loop is CASSPQGAGVNTEAFF. CDR3 nucleotides: TGTGCCAGCAGCCCACAGGGGGCTGGGGTGAACACTGAAGCTTTCTTT.